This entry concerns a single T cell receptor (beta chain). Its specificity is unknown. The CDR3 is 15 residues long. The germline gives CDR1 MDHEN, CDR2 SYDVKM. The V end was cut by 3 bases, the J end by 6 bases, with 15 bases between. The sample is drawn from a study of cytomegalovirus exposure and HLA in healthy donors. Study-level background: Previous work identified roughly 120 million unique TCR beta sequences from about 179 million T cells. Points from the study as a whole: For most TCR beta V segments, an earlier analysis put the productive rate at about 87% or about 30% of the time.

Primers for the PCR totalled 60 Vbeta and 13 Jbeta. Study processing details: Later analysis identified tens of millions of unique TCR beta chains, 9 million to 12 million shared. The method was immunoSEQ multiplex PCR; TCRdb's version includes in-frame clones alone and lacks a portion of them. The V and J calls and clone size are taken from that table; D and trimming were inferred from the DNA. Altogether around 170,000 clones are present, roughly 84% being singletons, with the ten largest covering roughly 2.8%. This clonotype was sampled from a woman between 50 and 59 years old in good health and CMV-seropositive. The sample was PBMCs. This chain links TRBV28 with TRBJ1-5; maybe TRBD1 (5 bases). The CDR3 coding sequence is TGTGCCAGCAGTTTCAGGGAAGGGGTTGCTCAGCCCCAGCATTTT. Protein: CASSFREGVAQPQHF.